Detailed here is one T cell receptor beta chain. The sample is drawn from a study of blood T cell repertoires in COVID-19. Per germline, CDR1 SEHNR and CDR2 FQNEAQ (reference sequence). V was pared by 7 bases and J by 6 bases, with 8 bases between. The CDR3 has 11 amino acids. In the original analysis: Reference gene primer amplification gave estimated nucleated cell counts. Clones were sequenced by immunoSEQ multiplex PCR, and TCRdb holds only the in-frame ones, with some missing. The V and J calls and clone size were taken over from that table, and D and trimming were inferred from the DNA. The sample holds about 60,000 clones, less than 85% seen once.

The sequence was obtained from a man aged 60 to 69 with acute or convalescent COVID-19. The chain combines TRBV7-9 with TRBJ2-3; D remains unclear. The sequenced material came from peripheral blood. The CDR3 DNA follows: TGTGCCAGCACCCCTTCTGATACGCAGTATTTT. Translation gives CASTPSDTQYF.